This record concerns one TCR beta chain sequence. This clonotype was counted at least ten times. Its antigen is still unknown. Per-nucleotide qualities are absent, and no much larger clonotype sits a single base away. V and J lose 0 bases and 3 bases, and a span of 10 bases separates them. The CDR1 and CDR2 encoded by the germline V gene (reference sequence) are SGHKS and YYEKEE. Measured from the cysteine to the phenylalanine, the CDR3 is 14 residues long. Only CDR3 DNA is held: 42 bases, read in frame from base 1. A patient counted as having stable Graves' hyperthyroidism if no progression to ophthalmopathy occurred over 18 months of follow-up. Hyperthyroidism patients were newly diagnosed, with disease duration under 2 months, and aged 18 to 65 years. The study excluded patients with uncontrolled infections, other autoimmune diseases, pregnancy or lactation. Diagnoses were based on clinical symptoms, serum thyroxine and TRAb, thyroid ultrasound and orbital computed tomography. PBMCs were separated from about 10 ml of fresh peripheral blood using Ficoll-Paque density gradient centrifugation. Total RNA was extracted with Trizol reagent, and quality was checked on an Agilent 2100 Bioanalyzer.

The TCR beta CDR3 regions were amplified from the RNA transcripts. The TCR CDR3 was subjected to a first round of RT-PCR using the HTBI primer set and the Qiagen OneStep RT-PCR kit. Libraries were constructed in a second round of multiplex PCR, after which size selection and purification were performed. Libraries were sequenced paired-end with 100 bp reads on an Illumina HiSeq2000. The authors processed their data as follows. SOAPnuke was used to process the raw data, removing reads that contained adapters or uncalled bases, had a mean Phred below 15, or lacked an exact match to the constant primer or identifier. High-quality paired reads were merged using COPE v1.2.5, and each unique nucleotide sequence was defined as a clonotype. MiTCR v1.1 was used to align the clonotypes against IMGT TRBV, TRBD and TRBJ reference segments. Only V-J combinations with frequency above 0.0001, covering roughly 99% of repertoires, were analysed. The TCS score was defined as F50 (clonal expansion) divided by E x V (chaos), with BLOSUM62-based TCRdist calculated between CDR3 peptides within each V-J. Welch's t-statistics and random forest reduced approximately 520 V-J features to 13, which were used in a naive Bayes classifier (R e1071). The public reads were reprocessed in TCRdb via fastp at Q25 and MiXCR, keeping in-frame beta chains. Rows are combined by CDR3 protein, so each entry shows the most common genes and DNA. For this entry, the V and J calls and clone size follow TCRdb and not the study's own pipeline. For this sample there are fewer than 550,000 distinct CDR3 sequences; 15% to 19% appear just once. The top ten clones comprise approximately 7.5% of the sample.

This record comes from a study of T cells in Graves' hyperthyroidism and ophthalmopathy (dated by TCRdb to between 2018 and 2021). In the study overall: Peripheral blood was collected at initial diagnosis, before any treatment. Whether ophthalmopathy could be predicted prospectively was tested in an independent validation cohort made up of about 20 hyperthyroidism patients plus 17 patients who later progressed to ophthalmopathy. For training and testing, the 100 or so patients in the discovery cohort were randomly divided in a 7:3 ratio. Thyroid tissue and blood T-cell repertoires from six Graves' hyperthyroidism patients were also compared in the study. TCR V-J signatures able to tell the groups apart were searched for in a discovery cohort of approximately 95 patients, of whom over 40 had Graves' ophthalmopathy and more than 55 had stable Graves' hyperthyroidism. After blood sampling, hyperthyroidism patients were treated with methimazole at a starting dose of 30 mg daily, and ophthalmopathy patients were treated with high-dose intravenous methylprednisolone. The paper describes TCR Vbeta CDR3 sequencing of around 140 peripheral blood samples, made up of under 50 ophthalmopathy patients, approximately 73 hyperthyroidism patients and 17 progressor patients.

General findings and caveats noted by the study authors: A 13 V-J signature model separated ophthalmopathy from stable hyperthyroidism, with around 90% sensitivity and approximately 81% specificity in cross-validation and 80%/75% in testing. No statistical method was used to fix the sample size in advance, and group allocation was not hidden from the investigators. In validation, progression to ophthalmopathy was predicted by the model with 55% to 71% sensitivity and 72.22% specificity, a median of approximately 6.5 months before onset. Most expanded thyroid clonotypes (frequency above 0.001) were also found in blood, which suggests that blood repertoires may mirror thyroid immune responses.

Sequencing input: blood. The receptor chain draws on TRBV5-5 and TRBJ2-7, with the D gene uncertain. The TCR was taken from a woman between 18 and 29 years old with Graves' hyperthyroidism. The nucleotide sequence is TGTGCCAGCAGCTTGGCCGGCGGTCGCTACGAGCAGTACTTC. Translated, this gives CASSLAGGRYEQYF.